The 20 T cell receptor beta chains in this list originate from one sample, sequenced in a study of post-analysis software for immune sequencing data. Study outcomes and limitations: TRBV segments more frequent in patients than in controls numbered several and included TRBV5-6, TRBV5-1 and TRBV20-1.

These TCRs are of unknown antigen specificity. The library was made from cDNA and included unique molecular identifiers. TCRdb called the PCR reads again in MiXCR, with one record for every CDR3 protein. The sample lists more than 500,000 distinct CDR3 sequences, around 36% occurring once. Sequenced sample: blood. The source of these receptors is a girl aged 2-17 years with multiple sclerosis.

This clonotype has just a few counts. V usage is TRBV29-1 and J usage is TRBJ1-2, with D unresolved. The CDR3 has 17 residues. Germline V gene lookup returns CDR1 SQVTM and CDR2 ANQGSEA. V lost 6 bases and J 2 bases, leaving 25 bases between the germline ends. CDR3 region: CSVLRTEVESLNYGYTF. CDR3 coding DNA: TGCAGCGTCCTACGGACTGAAGTTGAATCCTTAAACTATGGCTACACCTTC.

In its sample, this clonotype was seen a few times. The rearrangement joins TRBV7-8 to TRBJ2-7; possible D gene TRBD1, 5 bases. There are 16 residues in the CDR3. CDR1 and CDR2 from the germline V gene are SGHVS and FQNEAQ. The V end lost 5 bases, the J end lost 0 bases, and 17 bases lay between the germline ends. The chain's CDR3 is CASSPKTDWDSYEQYF. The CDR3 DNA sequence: TGTGCCAGCAGCCCCAAGACAGATTGGGACTCCTACGAGCAGTACTTC.

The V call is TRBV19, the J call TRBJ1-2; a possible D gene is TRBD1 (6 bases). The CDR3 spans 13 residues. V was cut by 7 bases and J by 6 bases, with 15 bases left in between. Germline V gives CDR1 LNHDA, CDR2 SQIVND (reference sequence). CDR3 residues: CASKLGARDGYTF. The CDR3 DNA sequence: TGTGCCAGTAAGTTGGGGGCGCGAGATGGCTACACCTTC.

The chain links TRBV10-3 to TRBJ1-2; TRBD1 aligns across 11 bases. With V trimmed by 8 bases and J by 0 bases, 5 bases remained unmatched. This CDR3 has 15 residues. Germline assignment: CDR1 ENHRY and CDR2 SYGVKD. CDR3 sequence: CAIFGTGGSNYGYTF. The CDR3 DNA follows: TGTGCCATCTTTGGGACAGGGGGATCTAACTATGGCTACACCTTC.

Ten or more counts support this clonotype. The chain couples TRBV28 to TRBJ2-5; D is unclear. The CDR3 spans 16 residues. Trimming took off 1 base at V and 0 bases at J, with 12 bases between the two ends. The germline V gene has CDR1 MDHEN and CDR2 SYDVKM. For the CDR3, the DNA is TGTGCCAGCAGTTTATTCTACGGCTCACACCAAGAGACCCAGTACTTC. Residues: CASSLFYGSHQETQYF.

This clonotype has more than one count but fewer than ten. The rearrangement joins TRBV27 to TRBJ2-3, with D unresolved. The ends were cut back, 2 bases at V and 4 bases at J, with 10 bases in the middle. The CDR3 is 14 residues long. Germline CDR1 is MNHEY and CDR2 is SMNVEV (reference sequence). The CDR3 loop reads CASSLLSAADTQYF. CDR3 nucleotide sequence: TGTGCCAGCAGTTTACTGTCGGCCGCAGATACGCAGTATTTT.

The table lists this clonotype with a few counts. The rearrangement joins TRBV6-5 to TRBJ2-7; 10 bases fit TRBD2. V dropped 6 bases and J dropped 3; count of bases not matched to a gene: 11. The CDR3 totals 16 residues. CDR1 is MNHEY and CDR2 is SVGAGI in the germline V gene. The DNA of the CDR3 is TGTGCCAGCAGCCCCGGGGTAGCGGGGGGACTCTACGAGCAGTACTTC. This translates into CASSPGVAGGLYEQYF.

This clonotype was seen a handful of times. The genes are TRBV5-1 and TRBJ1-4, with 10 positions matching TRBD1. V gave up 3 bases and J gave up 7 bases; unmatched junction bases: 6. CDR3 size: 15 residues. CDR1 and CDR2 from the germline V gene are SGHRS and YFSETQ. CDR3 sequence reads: CASSYRQGALEKLFF. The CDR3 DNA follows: TGCGCCAGCAGCTACCGACAGGGGGCGCTTGAAAAACTGTTTTTT.

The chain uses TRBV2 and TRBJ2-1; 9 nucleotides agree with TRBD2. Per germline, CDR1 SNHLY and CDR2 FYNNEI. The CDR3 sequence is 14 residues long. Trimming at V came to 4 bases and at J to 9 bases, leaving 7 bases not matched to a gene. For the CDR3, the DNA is TGTGCCAGCAGTGTGGTTAGCGGGGGAATTGAGCAGTTCTTC. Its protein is CASSVVSGGIEQFF. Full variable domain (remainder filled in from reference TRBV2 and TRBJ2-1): EPEVTQTPSHQVTQMGQEVILRCVPISNHLYFYWYRQILGQKVEFLVSFYNNEISEKSEIFDDQFSVERPDGSNFTLKIRSTKLEDSAMYFCASSVVSGGIEQFFGPGTRLTVL.

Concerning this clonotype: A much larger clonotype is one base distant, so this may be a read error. The CDR3 spells CTSSVRGGWDEQYF. In nucleotides, the CDR3 is TGTACCAGCAGCGTAAGAGGGGGCTGGGACGAGCAGTACTTC. V usage is TRBV9 and J usage is TRBJ2-7; TRBD1 aligns across 7 bases. The V gene's germline CDR1 is SGDLS and CDR2 YYNGEE. The CDR3 runs 14 residues.

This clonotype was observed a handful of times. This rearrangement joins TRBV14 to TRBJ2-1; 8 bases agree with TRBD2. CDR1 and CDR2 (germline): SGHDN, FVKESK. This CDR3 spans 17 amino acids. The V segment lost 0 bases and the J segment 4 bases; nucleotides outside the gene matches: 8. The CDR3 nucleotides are TGTGCCAGCAGCCAAGAGCGGGAGGTGAGGGTTTACAATGAGCAGTTCTTC. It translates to CASSQEREVRVYNEQFF. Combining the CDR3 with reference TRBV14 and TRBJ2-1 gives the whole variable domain EAGVTQFPSHSVIEKGQTVTLRCDPISGHDNLYWYRRVMGKEIKFLLHFVKESKQDESGMPNNRFLAERTGGTYSTLKVQPAELEDSGVYFCASSQEREVRVYNEQFFGPGTRLTVL.

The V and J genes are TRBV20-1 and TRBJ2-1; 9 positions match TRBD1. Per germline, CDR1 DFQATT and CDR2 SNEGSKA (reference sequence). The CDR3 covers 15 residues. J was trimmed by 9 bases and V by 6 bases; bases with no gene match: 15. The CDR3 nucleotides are TGCAGTGCCACCAGGGGGGGACAGGGTTGGGGTGAGCAGTTCTTC. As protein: CSATRGGQGWGEQFF.

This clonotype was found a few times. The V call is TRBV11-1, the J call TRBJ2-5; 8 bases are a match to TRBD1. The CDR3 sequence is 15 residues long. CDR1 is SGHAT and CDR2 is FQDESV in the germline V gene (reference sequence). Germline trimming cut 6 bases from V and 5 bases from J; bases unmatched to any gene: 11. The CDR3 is CASSRDRGISETQYF. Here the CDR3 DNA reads TGTGCCAGCAGTCGCGACAGGGGTATATCGGAGACCCAGTACTTC.

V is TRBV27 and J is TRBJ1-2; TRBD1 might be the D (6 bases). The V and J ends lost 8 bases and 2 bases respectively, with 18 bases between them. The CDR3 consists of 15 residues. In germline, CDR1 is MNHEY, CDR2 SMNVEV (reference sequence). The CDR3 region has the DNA TGTGCCAGCCGCCCGGGGGGCAGAATAAACTATGGCTACACCTTC. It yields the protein CASRPGGRINYGYTF.

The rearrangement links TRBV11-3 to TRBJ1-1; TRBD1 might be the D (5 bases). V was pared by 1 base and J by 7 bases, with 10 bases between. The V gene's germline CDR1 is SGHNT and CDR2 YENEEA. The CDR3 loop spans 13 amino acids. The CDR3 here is CASSLGAGHEAFF. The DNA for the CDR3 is TGTGCCAGCAGCTTAGGAGCAGGACATGAAGCTTTCTTT.

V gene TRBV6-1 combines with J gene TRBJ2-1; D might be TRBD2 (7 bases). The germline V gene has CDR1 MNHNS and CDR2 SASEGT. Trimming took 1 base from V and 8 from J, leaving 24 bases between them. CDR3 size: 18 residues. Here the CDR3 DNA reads TGTGCCAGCAGTGAAGAGGGGGGGGTGAAACTAAAACACGATGAGCAGTTCTTC. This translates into CASSEEGGVKLKHDEQFF.

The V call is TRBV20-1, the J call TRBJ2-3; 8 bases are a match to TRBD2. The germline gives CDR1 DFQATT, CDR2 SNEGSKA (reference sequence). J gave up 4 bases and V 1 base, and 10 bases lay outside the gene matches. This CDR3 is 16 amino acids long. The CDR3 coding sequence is TGCAGTGCTAGAGGTCGAGCGGGGGTGATTTCAGATACGCAGTATTTT. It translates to CSARGRAGVISDTQYF.

In nucleotides, the CDR3 is TGTGCCAGCAGTTGCGAACAGTTCAATCAGCCCCAGCATTTT. Residues: CASSCEQFNQPQHF. This chain joins TRBV6-6 and TRBJ1-5; unclear D gene. The CDR3 contains 14 residues. The V and J ends lost 4 bases and 3 bases respectively, with 10 bases between them. From germline, CDR1 is MNHNY and CDR2 SVGAGI (reference sequence).

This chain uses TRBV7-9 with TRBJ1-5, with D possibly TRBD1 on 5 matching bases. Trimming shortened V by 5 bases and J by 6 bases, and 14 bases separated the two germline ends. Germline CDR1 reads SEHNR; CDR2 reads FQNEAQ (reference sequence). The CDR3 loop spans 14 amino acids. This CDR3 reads CASSAGGNFQPQHF. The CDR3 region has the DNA TGTGCCAGCAGCGCGGGGGGGAACTTTCAGCCCCAGCATTTT.

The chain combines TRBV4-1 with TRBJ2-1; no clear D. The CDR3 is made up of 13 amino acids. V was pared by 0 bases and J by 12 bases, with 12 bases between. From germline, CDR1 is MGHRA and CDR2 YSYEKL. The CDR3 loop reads CASSQDQRRVQFF. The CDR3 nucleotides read TGCGCCAGCAGCCAAGATCAGAGGCGAGTGCAGTTCTTC.